This entry is about one TCR beta chain. Its target is unknown. The authors drew around 2.6 ml of blood from each donor. The data stem from a study of monozygotic twins with inflammatory bowel disease. Points from the study as a whole: IBD patients share fewer clonotypes with other people than healthy twins do, especially with disease activity.

The V gene's germline CDR1 is MNHNY and CDR2 SVGAGI (reference sequence). The CDR3 loop spans 12 amino acids. With the 5' RACE reads reprocessed, TCRdb shows one record per CDR3 protein and no DNA. The sample has about 160,000 distinct CDR3 sequences. This rearrangement joins TRBV6-6 to TRBJ2-7; checking the TCRdb D call of TRBD1 is not possible without DNA. The receptor was isolated from a human donor with ulcerative colitis or Crohn's disease, or a healthy co-twin of an affected twin (not recorded which). Sequenced material: blood. The CDR3 here is CASSSGGFEQYF.